The 32 T cell receptor beta chains given below trace back to one sample, sequenced in a study of shared clonotypes between healthy human individuals. Only in-frame clones appear in the TCRdb table, and some are missing; sequencing was by immunoSEQ multiplex PCR. This repertoire shows about 2,200,000 clones, about 93% found once; its top ten account for roughly 1.7%. CD45RO-negative, CCR7-positively selected cells formed the naive CD8 fraction, excluding terminally differentiated effector memory CD45RA+ cells. The sequencing sample was made of naive CD8+ T cells from PBMCs. All receptors come from a man younger than 35 in good health. Some clones in this sample may be carry-over from other donors' samples.

The V and J genes are TRBV4-1 and TRBJ1-1; D perhaps matches TRBD1 (6 bases). Germline V gives CDR1 MGHRA, CDR2 YSYEKL. V was clipped by 2 bases and J by 4 bases, with 14 bases between them. The CDR3 extends over 15 amino acids. CDR3: CASSQHTRGGTEAFF. The CDR3 region has the DNA TGCGCCAGCAGCCAACATACTAGGGGGGGCACTGAAGCTTTCTTT.

The CDR3 is CASSLPGEVGPQHF. For the CDR3, the DNA is TGTGCCAGCAGTTTGCCAGGCGAGGTAGGGCCCCAGCATTTT. This chain connects TRBV28 to TRBJ1-5; D is undetermined. CDR1 is MDHEN, CDR2 SYDVKM, per germline. Trimming removed 3 bases at V and 9 bases at J, with 15 bases between. The CDR3 is 14 residues long.

The gene calls are TRBV6-1 and TRBJ2-7; weak D call: TRBD1 (6 bases). From germline, CDR1 is MNHNS and CDR2 SASEGT. The CDR3 sequence is 11 residues long. The V and J ends lost 7 bases and 4 bases respectively, with 8 bases between them. This chain's CDR3 is CASTRGYEQYF. In DNA form, the CDR3 reads TGTGCCAGCACCAGGGGTTACGAGCAGTACTTC.

The genes are TRBV25-1 and TRBJ2-3, with TRBD2 matching over 10 bases. The CDR3 sequence is 14 residues long. Germline V gives CDR1 MGHDK, CDR2 SYGVNS. Trimming took 1 base from V and 14 from J; bases not matched to a gene: 9. CDR3 sequence: CASSEWPPSGRRYF. CDR3 nucleotide sequence: TGTGCCAGCAGTGAATGGCCCCCTAGCGGGAGACGGTATTTT. The full variable domain, rest sourced from reference TRBV25-1 and TRBJ2-3, is EADIYQTPRYLVIGTGKKITLECSQTMGHDKMYWYQQDPGMELHLIHYSYGVNSTEKGDLSSESTVSRIRTEHFPLTLESARPSHTSQYLCASSEWPPSGRRYFGPGTRLTVL.

The V gene is TRBV9, the J gene TRBJ2-7, with D perhaps assigned TRBD1 or TRBD2 (7 bases each). CDR1 and CDR2 (germline): SGDLS, YYNGEE. The CDR3 loop spans 20 amino acids. V gave up 4 bases and J gave up 2 bases, with 31 bases separating them. In DNA, the CDR3 is TGTGCCAGCAGCTCTCGAAGACAGGGACCGAGCGGGAATCACCCCTACGAGCAGTACTTC. This sequence encodes CASSSRRQGPSGNHPYEQYF.

This chain joins TRBV30 and TRBJ2-1; TRBD2 aligns across 11 bases. This CDR3 has 16 amino acids. The germline V gene has CDR1 GTSNPN and CDR2 SVGIG (reference sequence). V was pared by 4 bases and J by 0 bases, with 5 bases of the junction left unmatched. The CDR3 DNA reads as TGTGCCTGGACTAGCGGGAGGCCCAGCTCCTACAATGAGCAGTTCTTC. Amino acids: CAWTSGRPSSYNEQFF.

J is TRBJ1-2 and V is TRBV7-9; D possibly corresponds to TRBD1 (6 bases). CDR3 length equals 15 residues. Trimming cost V 5 bases and J 4 bases, with 17 bases left between them. CDR1 and CDR2 from the germline V gene are SEHNR and FQNEAQ (reference sequence). The CDR3 coding sequence is TGTGCCAGCAGCCAACAGGGTTGGGACGTCTATGGCTACACCTTC. Translating it yields CASSQQGWDVYGYTF.

This sequence joins TRBV4-3 and TRBJ2-3, with 8 bases aligning to TRBD1. Germline CDR1 reads LGHNA; CDR2 reads YSLEER. The V and J ends lost 3 bases and 0 bases, in that order; junction bases with no gene match: 5. This CDR3 has 16 amino acids. The CDR3 nucleotides read TGCGCCAGCAGCCACCTGACAGGGGTCAGCACAGATACGCAGTATTTT. Its translation: CASSHLTGVSTDTQYF.

The J gene is TRBJ2-5, the V gene TRBV19; 10 positions agree with TRBD2. V was clipped by 6 bases and J by 4 bases; unmatched bases: 17. The CDR3 is 18 amino acids. Germline loops: CDR1 LNHDA, CDR2 SQIVND (reference sequence). CDR3 sequence reads: CASRQDTGAAGGLETQYF. The CDR3 nucleotides are TGTGCCAGTAGGCAGGACACCGGGGCAGCGGGAGGGCTAGAGACCCAGTACTTC. The full variable domain, in which reference TRBV19 and TRBJ2-5 provide the parts outside the CDR3, is DGGITQSPKYLFRKEGQNVTLSCEQNLNHDAMYWYRQDPGQGLRLIYYSQIVNDFQKGDIAEGYSVSREKKESFPLTVTSAQKNPTAFYLCASRQDTGAAGGLETQYFGPGTRLLVL.

This clone was seen a single time. The J gene is TRBJ2-3, the V gene TRBV28; the D gene is possibly TRBD2 (6 bases). Trimming removed 2 bases from V and 2 bases from J, with 20 bases in between. The CDR3 spans 18 residues. Germline values: CDR1 MDHEN, CDR2 SYDVKM. The DNA for the CDR3 is TGTGCCAGCAGTTTAATACCAGGAGGGGCCTCCAACACAGATACGCAGTATTTT. As protein: CASSLIPGGASNTDTQYF.

V and J are TRBV7-2 and TRBJ2-1, with TRBD2 matching 8 bases. The V gene's germline CDR1 is SGHTA and CDR2 FQGNSA. The CDR3 is made up of 15 amino acids. The V gene end was trimmed by 7 bases and the J gene end by 3 bases; junction bases not matched to a gene: 8. CDR3 region: CASNQAGVYYNEQFF. For the CDR3, the DNA is TGTGCCAGCAACCAAGCGGGAGTCTACTACAATGAGCAGTTCTTC.

This chain joins TRBV15 and TRBJ1-1; perhaps TRBD1 as D (5 bases). The germline V and J ends were trimmed by 8 bases and 4 bases, with 17 bases remaining between them. This CDR3 has 14 residues. In germline, CDR1 is LNHNV, CDR2 YYDKDF (reference sequence). CDR3 residues: CATRNEGEVTEAFF. The CDR3 DNA sequence: TGTGCCACCCGAAACGAAGGGGAAGTCACTGAAGCTTTCTTT.

V and J are TRBV7-9 and TRBJ2-7; 10 nucleotides match TRBD2. This CDR3 region has 15 residues. V shed 5 bases, J shed 6 bases, and the junction held 10 bases outside the gene matches. Germline V gene data show CDR1 as SEHNR and CDR2 as FQNEAQ (reference sequence). The CDR3 reads CASSPRTSGIFEQYF. DNA of the CDR3: TGTGCCAGCAGCCCGAGGACTAGCGGAATCTTCGAGCAGTACTTC.

The CDR3 sequence is CASGQGWGTEAFF. The CDR3 DNA sequence: TGTGCCAGCGGACAGGGCTGGGGCACTGAAGCTTTCTTT. The V and J genes are TRBV2 and TRBJ1-1, with 8 bases lining up with TRBD1. With V trimmed by 8 bases and J by 4 bases, 6 bases remained unmatched. The CDR3 covers 13 residues. Germline V gene data show CDR1 as SNHLY and CDR2 as FYNNEI. The full variable domain, rest sourced from reference TRBV2 and TRBJ1-1, is EPEVTQTPSHQVTQMGQEVILRCVPISNHLYFYWYRQILGQKVEFLVSFYNNEISEKSEIFDDQFSVERPDGSNFTLKIRSTKLEDSAMYFCASGQGWGTEAFFGQGTRLTVV.

This chain joins TRBV27 and TRBJ2-7; 12 bases agree with TRBD2. The CDR3 runs 15 residues. From germline, CDR1 is MNHEY and CDR2 SMNVEV (reference sequence). The ends lost 5 bases at V and 5 bases at J; junction bases unmatched: 7. The CDR3: CASSDLAGGPNEQYF. CDR3 nucleotide sequence: TGTGCCAGCAGTGACCTAGCGGGAGGGCCGAACGAGCAGTACTTC.

The genes are TRBV29-1 and TRBJ2-7; either TRBD1 or TRBD2 may fit D (6 bases each). Between the trimmed V and J ends, which lost 1 base and 9 bases, there was a span of 19 bases. This CDR3 has 14 residues. Germline loops: CDR1 SQVTM, CDR2 ANQGSEA. The CDR3 DNA sequence: TGCAGCGTTGAAGGGGGTACCGGGGGCCTGGGGCAGTACTTC. Amino acid sequence: CSVEGGTGGLGQYF.

This chain uses TRBV12-5 with TRBJ2-1; tentatively, D is TRBD2 (6 bases). Trimming cost V 1 base and J 3 bases, with 13 bases left between them. CDR3 length equals 16 residues. CDR1 is LGHNT, CDR2 FRNRAP, per germline. The CDR3 sequence: CASGLAPTRSYNEQFF. CDR3 sequence (DNA): TGTGCTAGTGGTTTGGCCCCGACTAGAAGCTACAATGAGCAGTTCTTC.

CDR3 bases: TGCGCCAGCAGTGAGTCGGGCAGCTCTCACTATGGCTACACCTTC. It specifies CASSESGSSHYGYTF. The chain employs TRBV10-2 and TRBJ1-2; D is unresolved. Trimming cost V 0 bases and J 3 bases, with 11 bases left between them. Germline V CDR1 and CDR2: WSHSY, SAAADI. CDR3 length equals 15 residues.

The chain carries TRBV28 and TRBJ2-3, with TRBD1 as a possible D gene (6 bases). This CDR3 is 14 amino acids long. Germline V CDR1 and CDR2: MDHEN, SYDVKM. Trimming took 5 bases from V and 3 from J, leaving 12 bases between them. The CDR3 loop is CASSQGSGTDTQYF. CDR3 in DNA: TGTGCCAGCAGTCAGGGGAGTGGGACAGATACGCAGTATTTT.

The chain carries TRBV9 and TRBJ1-1, with TRBD1 identical over 9 bases. V was clipped by 7 bases and J by 3 bases; unmatched bases: 10. Germline V CDR1 and CDR2: SGDLS, YYNGEE. The CDR3 is 15 amino acids. The CDR3 nucleotides read TGTGCCAGCGGCCCTACAGGGGGCGCCGACACTGAAGCTTTCTTT. This gives the protein CASGPTGGADTEAFF.

This chain uses TRBV4-1 with TRBJ2-7, with D perhaps matching TRBD1 (6 bases). V lost 5 bases and J lost 2, with 19 bases in between. CDR1 and CDR2 (germline): MGHRA, YSYEKL. The CDR3 contains 16 residues. This chain's CDR3 is CASSSEAGQTTYEQYF. In nucleotides, the CDR3 is TGCGCCAGCAGCTCTGAAGCCGGACAGACTACCTACGAGCAGTACTTC.

V gene TRBV6-1 combines with J gene TRBJ1-1; D is unclear. CDR3 length: 13 amino acids. Germline V CDR1 and CDR2: MNHNS, SASEGT. The ends were cut back, 4 bases at V and 2 bases at J, with 8 bases in the middle. CDR3 residues: CASSGRTNTEAFF. The CDR3 DNA reads TGTGCCAGCAGTGGACGGACTAACACTGAAGCTTTCTTT.

This clone was counted a single time. Other nucleotide sequences from this sample produce the same CDR3. V is TRBV7-2 and J is TRBJ1-2; 10 bases are a match to TRBD1. The V and J ends lost 2 bases and 6 bases, in that order; junction bases with no gene match: 6. The CDR3 contains 15 residues. Germline V lookup: CDR1 SGHTA, CDR2 FQGNSA. CDR3 residues: CASSLKGQGNDGYTF. CDR3 coding DNA: TGTGCCAGCAGCTTAAAGGGACAGGGGAACGATGGCTACACCTTC.

The rearrangement links TRBV19 to TRBJ2-5; D may correspond to TRBD1 or TRBD2 (5 bases each). Trimming pared 3 bases from V and 5 bases from J, leaving 10 bases between. The CDR3 covers 13 residues. Germline V gene lookup returns CDR1 LNHDA and CDR2 SQIVND (reference sequence). CDR3 sequence (DNA): TGTGCCAGTAGTATCCGGGACGGGGAGACCCAGTACTTC. Amino acid sequence: CASSIRDGETQYF. The variable domain in full, completed from reference TRBV19 and TRBJ2-5, reads DGGITQSPKYLFRKEGQNVTLSCEQNLNHDAMYWYRQDPGQGLRLIYYSQIVNDFQKGDIAEGYSVSREKKESFPLTVTSAQKNPTAFYLCASSIRDGETQYFGPGTRLLVL.

The chain joins TRBV4-3 to TRBJ1-3; 9 nucleotides match TRBD1. Trimming took 2 bases from V and 2 from J; bases not matched to a gene: 4. The CDR3 has 16 residues. Germline V gene sequence: CDR1 LGHNA, CDR2 YSLEER. CDR3 in amino acids: CASSQLTGGPGNTIYF. CDR3 bases: TGCGCCAGCAGCCAACTGACAGGGGGTCCTGGAAACACCATATATTTT.

V is TRBV30 and J is TRBJ2-7; 12 nucleotides agree with TRBD2. V lost 0 bases to trimming and J lost 3 bases; unmatched junction nucleotides: 3. CDR1 GTSNPN and CDR2 SVGIG come from the germline V gene (reference sequence). The CDR3 sequence is 15 residues long. CDR3 amino acids: CAWSVGLAGLYEQYF. In nucleotides, the CDR3 is TGTGCCTGGAGTGTAGGACTAGCGGGGCTCTACGAGCAGTACTTC.

This clone was observed a handful of times. The chain has TRBV11-2 and TRBJ2-6; D tentatively reads TRBD1 or TRBD2 (5 bases each). The germline V and J ends were trimmed by 5 bases and 0 bases, with 11 bases remaining between them. Germline lookup yields CDR1 SGHAT and CDR2 FQNNGV. The CDR3 runs 16 residues. CDR3 nucleotides: TGTGCCAGCAGCGTATCAGGGAGCTCTGGGGCCAACGTCCTGACTTTC. Protein product: CASSVSGSSGANVLTF. Supplemented by reference TRBV11-2 and TRBJ2-6, the full variable domain reads EAGVAQSPRYKIIEKRQSVAFWCNPISGHATLYWYQQILGQGPKLLIQFQNNGVVDDSQLPKDRFSAERLKGVDSTLKIQPAKLEDSAVYLCASSVSGSSGANVLTFGAGSRLTVL.

On this clone itself: This CDR3 is also generated by other DNA sequences in the sample. The V call is TRBV27, the J call TRBJ2-7; a possible D gene is TRBD2 (5 bases). CDR1 is MNHEY, CDR2 SMNVEV, per germline (reference sequence). Trimming stripped 3 bases from V and 0 bases from J, with 6 bases between. The CDR3 is made up of 13 amino acids. The chain's CDR3 is CASSLGASYEQYF. In nucleotides, the CDR3 is TGTGCCAGCAGTTTGGGAGCCTCCTACGAGCAGTACTTC.

The rearrangement joins TRBV9 to TRBJ2-5, with TRBD2 identical over 9 bases. The CDR3 is 16 amino acids. Unmatched junction bases numbered 5, after V lost 0 bases and J lost 2 bases. Germline values: CDR1 SGDLS, CDR2 YYNGEE. CDR3 DNA: TGTGCCAGCAGCGTAGCTGGCGGGAGGGCGCAAGAGACCCAGTACTTC. Its protein product is CASSVAGGRAQETQYF.

Remarks on this clone: This sample also contains other DNA sequences that code for the same CDR3. This chain uses TRBV5-1 with TRBJ2-7, with D perhaps assigned TRBD1 or TRBD2 (5 bases each). Trimming pared 1 base from V and 2 bases from J, leaving 10 bases between. Germline V gene lookup returns CDR1 SGHRS and CDR2 YFSETQ. The CDR3 is 14 residues long. For the CDR3, the DNA is TGCGCCAGCAGCTTGTGGGACGGGGCCTACGAGCAGTACTTC. This encodes CASSLWDGAYEQYF.

The J gene is TRBJ1-1, the V gene TRBV7-3; D is uncertain. The V gene lost 3 bases and the J gene lost 0 bases, with 5 bases spanning the gap. This CDR3 spans 13 amino acids. Germline-derived CDR1 and CDR2 are SGHTA and FQGTGA. CDR3 nucleotides: TGTGCCAGCAGCTTTGGGATGAACACTGAAGCTTTCTTT. This encodes CASSFGMNTEAFF.

The chain uses TRBV6-1 and TRBJ1-5; D uncertain. Trimming removed 2 bases from V and 0 bases from J, with 11 bases in between. CDR3 length: 16 amino acids. Germline CDR1 is MNHNS and CDR2 is SASEGT. This chain's CDR3 is CASSEKVGYSNQPQHF. Here the CDR3 DNA reads TGTGCCAGCAGTGAAAAAGTTGGTTATAGCAATCAGCCCCAGCATTTT.